Described below is a single TCR beta chain sequence and its context. This clonotype was recorded a few times. Its antigen is still unknown. There are no base qualities to consult, and no much larger clone falls within one base. The data derive from a study of response to subunit inactivated influenza vaccine (dated by TCRdb to 2016 to 2018). Broadly, across the study: Deep quantitative profiling of the T cell receptor repertoire was used in the study to follow responses to a trivalent subunit inactivated influenza vaccine. What the study reported, not specific to this receptor: The authors proposed that each seasonal influenza vaccination may bring in only a limited number of new T cells.

The CDR3 runs 12 residues from the cysteine to the phenylalanine. Only CDR3 DNA remains: 36 bases, in frame from the first base. Between the V and J ends, shortened by 3 bases and 12 bases respectively, the junction contains 14 bases. The germline V gene sets CDR1 to SQVTM and CDR2 to ANQGSEA. Receptor libraries were prepared by RT-PCR. Sequencing instrument: Illumina HiSeq 2500. The public reads were run again by TCRdb, first through fastp at Q25 and then through MiXCR, and only productive beta chains were kept. Every distinct CDR3 protein forms one entry, paired with its most common genes and DNA. The sample data list 650,000 to 800,000 distinct CDR3 sequences, and about 15% of these were observed just once. In total, the top ten clones hold 6% to 7% of the sample.

Specimen: PBMCs from blood, collected 14 days before vaccination. The sequence is built from TRBV29-1 and TRBJ2-2; the best D guess is TRBD2, with 5 bases matching. This clonotype was obtained from a man aged 50-60 years who received an inactivated influenza vaccine. Donor details come from another sample of the same person, matched by shared clones. The nucleotides are TGCAGCGTTGACCAACGGACGGGGAAGCTGTTTTTT. Translated, it gives CSVDQRTGKLFF.